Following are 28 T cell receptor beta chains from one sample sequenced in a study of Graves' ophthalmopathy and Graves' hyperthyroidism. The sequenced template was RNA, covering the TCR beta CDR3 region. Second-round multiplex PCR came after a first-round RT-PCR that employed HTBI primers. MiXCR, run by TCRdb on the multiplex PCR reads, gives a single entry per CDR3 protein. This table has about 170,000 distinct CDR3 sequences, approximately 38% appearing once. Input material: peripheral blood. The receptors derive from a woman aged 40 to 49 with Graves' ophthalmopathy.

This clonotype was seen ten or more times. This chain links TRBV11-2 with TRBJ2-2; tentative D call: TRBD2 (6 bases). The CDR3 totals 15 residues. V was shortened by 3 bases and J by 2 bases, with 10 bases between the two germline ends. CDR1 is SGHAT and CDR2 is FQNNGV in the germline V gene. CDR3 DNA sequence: TGTGCCAGCAGCTTTCGCGGGATTAACACCGGGGAGCTGTTTTTT. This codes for CASSFRGINTGELFF.

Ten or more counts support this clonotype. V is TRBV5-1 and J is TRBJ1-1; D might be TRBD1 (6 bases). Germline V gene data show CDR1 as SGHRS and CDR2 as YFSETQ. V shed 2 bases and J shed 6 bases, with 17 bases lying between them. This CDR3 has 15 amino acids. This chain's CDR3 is CASSFQTGWAAEAFF. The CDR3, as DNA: TGCGCCAGCAGCTTTCAGACAGGTTGGGCGGCTGAAGCTTTCTTT.

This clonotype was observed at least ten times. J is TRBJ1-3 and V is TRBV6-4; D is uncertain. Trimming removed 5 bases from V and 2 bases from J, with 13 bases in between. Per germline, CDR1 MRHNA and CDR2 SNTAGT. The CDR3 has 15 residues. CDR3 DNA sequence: TGTGCCAGCAGTTCCCAGCCGCTCCCTGGAAACACCATATATTTT. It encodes CASSSQPLPGNTIYF.

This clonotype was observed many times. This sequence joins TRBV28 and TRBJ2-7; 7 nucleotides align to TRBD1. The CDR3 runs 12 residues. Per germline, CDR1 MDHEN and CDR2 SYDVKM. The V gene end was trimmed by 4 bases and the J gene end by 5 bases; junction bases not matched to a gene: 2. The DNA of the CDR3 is TGTGCCAGCAGTTCAACAGGGGACGAGCAGTACTTC. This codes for CASSSTGDEQYF.

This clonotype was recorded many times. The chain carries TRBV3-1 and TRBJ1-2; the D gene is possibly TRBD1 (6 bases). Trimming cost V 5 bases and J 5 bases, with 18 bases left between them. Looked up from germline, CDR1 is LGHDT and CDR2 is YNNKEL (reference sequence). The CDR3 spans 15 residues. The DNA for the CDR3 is TGTGCCAGCAGCACCGCCGCGGGACAAATATATGGCTACACCTTC. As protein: CASSTAAGQIYGYTF.

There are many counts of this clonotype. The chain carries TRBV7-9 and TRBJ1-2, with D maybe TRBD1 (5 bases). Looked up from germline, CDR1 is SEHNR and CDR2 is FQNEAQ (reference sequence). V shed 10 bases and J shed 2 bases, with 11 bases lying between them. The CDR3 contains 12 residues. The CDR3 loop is CATLDRNYGYTF. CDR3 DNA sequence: TGTGCCACCCTCGACAGAAACTATGGCTACACCTTC.

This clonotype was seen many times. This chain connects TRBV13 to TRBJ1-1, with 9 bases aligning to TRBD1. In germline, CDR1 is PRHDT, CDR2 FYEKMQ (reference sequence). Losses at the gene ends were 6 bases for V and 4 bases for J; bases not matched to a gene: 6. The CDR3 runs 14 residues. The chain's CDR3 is CASSYRGLLTEAFF. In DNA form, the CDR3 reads TGTGCCAGCAGTTACAGGGGGCTTCTCACTGAAGCTTTCTTT.

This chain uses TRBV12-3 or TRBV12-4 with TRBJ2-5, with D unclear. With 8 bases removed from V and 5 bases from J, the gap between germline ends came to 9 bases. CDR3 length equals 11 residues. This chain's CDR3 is CASAALETQYF. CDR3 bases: TGTGCCAGCGCCGCTCTTGAGACCCAGTACTTC.

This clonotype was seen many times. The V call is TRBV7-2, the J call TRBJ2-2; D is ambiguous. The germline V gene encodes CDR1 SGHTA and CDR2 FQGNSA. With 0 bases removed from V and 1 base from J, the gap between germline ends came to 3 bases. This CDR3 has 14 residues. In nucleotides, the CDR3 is TGTGCCAGCAGCTTAGCTGTGAACACCGGGGAGCTGTTTTTT. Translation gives CASSLAVNTGELFF.

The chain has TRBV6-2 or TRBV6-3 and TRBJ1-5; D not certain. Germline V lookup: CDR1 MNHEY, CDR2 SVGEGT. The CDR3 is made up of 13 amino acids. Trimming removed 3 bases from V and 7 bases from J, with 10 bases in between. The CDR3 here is CASSYTAGQPQHF. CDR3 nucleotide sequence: TGTGCCAGCAGTTATACGGCTGGGCAGCCCCAGCATTTT.

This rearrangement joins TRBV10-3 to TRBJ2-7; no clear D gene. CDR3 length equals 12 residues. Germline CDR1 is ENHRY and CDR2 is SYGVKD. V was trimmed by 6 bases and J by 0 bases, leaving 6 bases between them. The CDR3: CAIRASSYEQYF. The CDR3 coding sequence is TGTGCCATCAGGGCTAGCTCCTACGAGCAGTACTTC.

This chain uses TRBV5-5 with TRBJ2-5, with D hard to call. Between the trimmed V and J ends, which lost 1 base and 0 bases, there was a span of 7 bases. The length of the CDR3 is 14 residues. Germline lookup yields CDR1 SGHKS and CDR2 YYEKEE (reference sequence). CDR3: CASSLLANQETQYF. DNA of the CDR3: TGTGCCAGCAGCTTGTTGGCCAACCAAGAGACCCAGTACTTC.

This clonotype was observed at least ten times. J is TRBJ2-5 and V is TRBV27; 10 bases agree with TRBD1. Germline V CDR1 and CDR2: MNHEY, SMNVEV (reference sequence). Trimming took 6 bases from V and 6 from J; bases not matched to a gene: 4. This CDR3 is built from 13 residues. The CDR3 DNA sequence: TGTGCCAGCAGAGGGACAGGGGTGAAGACCCAGTACTTC. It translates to CASRGTGVKTQYF.

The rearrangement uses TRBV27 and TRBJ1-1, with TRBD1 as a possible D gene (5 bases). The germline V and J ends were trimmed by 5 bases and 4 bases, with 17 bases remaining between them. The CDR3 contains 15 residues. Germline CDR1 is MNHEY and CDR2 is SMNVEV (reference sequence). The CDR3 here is CASSPLGDSGTEAFF. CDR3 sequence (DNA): TGTGCCAGCAGTCCTTTGGGGGATTCGGGCACTGAAGCTTTCTTT.

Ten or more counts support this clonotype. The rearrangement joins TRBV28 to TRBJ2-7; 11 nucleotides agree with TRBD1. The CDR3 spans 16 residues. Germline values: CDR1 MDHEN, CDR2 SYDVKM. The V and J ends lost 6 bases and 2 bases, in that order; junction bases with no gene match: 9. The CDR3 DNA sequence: TGTGCCAGCAGGCCCGGACAGGGGGCGCCCACCTACGAGCAGTACTTC. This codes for CASRPGQGAPTYEQYF. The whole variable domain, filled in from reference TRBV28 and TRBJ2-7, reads DVKVTQSSRYLVKRTGEKVFLECVQDMDHENMFWYRQDPGLGLRLIYFSYDVKMKEKGDIPEGYSVSREKKERFSLILESASTNQTSMYLCASRPGQGAPTYEQYFGPGTRLTVT.

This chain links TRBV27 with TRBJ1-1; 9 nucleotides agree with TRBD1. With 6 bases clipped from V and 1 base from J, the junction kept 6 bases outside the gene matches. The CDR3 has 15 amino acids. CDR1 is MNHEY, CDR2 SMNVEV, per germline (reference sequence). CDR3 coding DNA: TGTGCCAGCAGCCTGACAGGGGGTTCGAACACTGAAGCTTTCTTT. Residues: CASSLTGGSNTEAFF.

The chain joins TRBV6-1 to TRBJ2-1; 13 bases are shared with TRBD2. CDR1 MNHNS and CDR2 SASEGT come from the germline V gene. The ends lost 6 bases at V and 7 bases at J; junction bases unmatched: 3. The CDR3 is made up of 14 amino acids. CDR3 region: CASRGLAGVNEQFF. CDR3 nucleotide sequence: TGTGCCAGCAGAGGACTAGCGGGAGTAAATGAGCAGTTCTTC.

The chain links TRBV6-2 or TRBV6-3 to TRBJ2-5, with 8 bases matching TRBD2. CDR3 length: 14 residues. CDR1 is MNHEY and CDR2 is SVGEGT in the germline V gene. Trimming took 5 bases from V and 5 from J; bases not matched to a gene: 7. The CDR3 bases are TGTGCCAGCAGTGAGGGGACTAGTTCGGAGACCCAGTACTTC. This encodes CASSEGTSSETQYF.

CDR3 in amino acids: CASSPRQENTGELFF. CDR3 coding DNA: TGTGCCAGCAGTCCCCGACAGGAGAACACCGGGGAGCTGTTTTTT. The rearrangement uses TRBV6-1 and TRBJ2-2; D is perhaps TRBD1 (6 bases). The CDR3 is 15 residues long. V was pared by 5 bases and J by 1 base, with 11 bases between. Germline V gene data show CDR1 as MNHNS and CDR2 as SASEGT.

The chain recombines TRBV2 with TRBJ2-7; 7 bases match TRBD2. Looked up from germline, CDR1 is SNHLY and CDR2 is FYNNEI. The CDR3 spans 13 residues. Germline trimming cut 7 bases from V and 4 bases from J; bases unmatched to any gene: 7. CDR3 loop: CASNPLREYEQYF. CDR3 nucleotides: TGTGCCAGCAACCCTCTGCGGGAGTACGAGCAGTACTTC.

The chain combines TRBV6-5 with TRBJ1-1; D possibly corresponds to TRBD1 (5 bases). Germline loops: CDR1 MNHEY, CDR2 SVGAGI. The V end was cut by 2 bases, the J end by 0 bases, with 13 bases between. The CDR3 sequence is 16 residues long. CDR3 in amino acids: CASSYRGGRMNTEAFF. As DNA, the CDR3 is TGTGCCAGCAGTTACCGCGGGGGACGAATGAACACTGAAGCTTTCTTT.

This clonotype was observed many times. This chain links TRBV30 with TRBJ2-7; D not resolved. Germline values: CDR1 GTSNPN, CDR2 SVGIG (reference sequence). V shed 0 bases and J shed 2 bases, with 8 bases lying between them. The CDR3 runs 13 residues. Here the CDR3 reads CAWSVSGTYEQYF. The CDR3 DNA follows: TGTGCCTGGAGTGTAAGTGGGACCTACGAGCAGTACTTC.

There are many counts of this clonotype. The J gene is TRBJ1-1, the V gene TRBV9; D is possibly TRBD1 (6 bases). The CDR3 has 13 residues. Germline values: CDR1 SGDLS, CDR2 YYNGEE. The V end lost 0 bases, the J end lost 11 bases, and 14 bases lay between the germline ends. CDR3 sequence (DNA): TGTGCCAGCAGCGTAGATTTACAGGGAAACGCTTTCTTT. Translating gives CASSVDLQGNAFF.

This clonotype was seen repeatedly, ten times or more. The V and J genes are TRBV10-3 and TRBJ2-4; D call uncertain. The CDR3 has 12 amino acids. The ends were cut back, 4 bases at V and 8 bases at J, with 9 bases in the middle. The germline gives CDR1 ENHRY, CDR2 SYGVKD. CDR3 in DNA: TGTGCCATCAGTGGCGGCCGGGACATTCAGTACTTC. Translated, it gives CAISGGRDIQYF.

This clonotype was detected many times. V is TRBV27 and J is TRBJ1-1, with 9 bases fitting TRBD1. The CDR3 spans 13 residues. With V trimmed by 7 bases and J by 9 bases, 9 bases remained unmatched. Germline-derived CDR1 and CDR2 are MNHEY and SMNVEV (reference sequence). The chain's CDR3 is CASTLRGTGKAFF. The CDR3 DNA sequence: TGTGCCAGCACCCTTAGAGGGACAGGGAAAGCTTTCTTT.

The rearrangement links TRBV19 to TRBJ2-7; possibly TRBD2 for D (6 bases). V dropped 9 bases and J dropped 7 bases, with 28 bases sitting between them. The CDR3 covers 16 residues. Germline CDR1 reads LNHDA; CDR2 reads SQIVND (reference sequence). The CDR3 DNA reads TGTGCCAGCAGCGCCCCCACGGGGGACGCAGTGGGGGAGCAGTACTTC. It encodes CASSAPTGDAVGEQYF.

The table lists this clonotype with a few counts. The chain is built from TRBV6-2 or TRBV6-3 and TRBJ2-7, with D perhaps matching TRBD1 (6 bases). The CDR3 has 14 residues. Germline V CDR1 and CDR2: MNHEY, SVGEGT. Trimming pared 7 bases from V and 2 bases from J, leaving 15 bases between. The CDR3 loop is CASKTTGVTYEQYF. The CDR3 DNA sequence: TGTGCCAGCAAGACGACAGGAGTAACCTACGAGCAGTACTTC.

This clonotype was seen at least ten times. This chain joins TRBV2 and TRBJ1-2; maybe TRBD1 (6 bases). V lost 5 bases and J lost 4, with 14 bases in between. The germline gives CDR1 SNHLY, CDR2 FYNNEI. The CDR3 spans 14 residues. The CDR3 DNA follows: TGTGCCAGCAGTCTCGGAAGGACAGTCTATGGCTACACCTTC. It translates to CASSLGRTVYGYTF.